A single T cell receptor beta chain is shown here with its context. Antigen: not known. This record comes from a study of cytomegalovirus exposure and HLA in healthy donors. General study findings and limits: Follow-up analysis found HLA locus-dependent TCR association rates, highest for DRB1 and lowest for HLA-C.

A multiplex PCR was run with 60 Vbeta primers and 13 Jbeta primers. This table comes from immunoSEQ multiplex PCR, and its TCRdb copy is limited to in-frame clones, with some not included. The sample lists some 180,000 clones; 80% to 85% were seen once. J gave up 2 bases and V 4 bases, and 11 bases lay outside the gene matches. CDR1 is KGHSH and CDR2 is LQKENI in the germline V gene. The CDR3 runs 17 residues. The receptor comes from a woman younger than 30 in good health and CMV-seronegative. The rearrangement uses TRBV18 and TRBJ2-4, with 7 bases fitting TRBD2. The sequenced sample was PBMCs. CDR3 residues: CASSLNPAGESKNIQYF. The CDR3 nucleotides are TGTGCCAGCTCACTGAATCCGGCGGGGGAGTCCAAAAACATTCAGTACTTC.